Presented here are 25 T cell receptor beta chains from one specimen sequenced in a study of blood T cell repertoires in COVID-19. TCRdb's table, derived via immunoSEQ multiplex PCR, lists solely in-frame clones and lacks some. This table holds around 85,000 clones, roughly 90% found once. What was sequenced was peripheral blood. The receptors originated from a woman older than 75 with active or convalescent COVID-19.

This chain links TRBV28 with TRBJ1-4; 7 nucleotides line up with TRBD1. This CDR3 contains 16 residues. The junction had 13 bases not matched to a gene; V was cut back by 7 bases and J by 5 bases. CDR1 and CDR2 (germline): MDHEN, SYDVKM. The CDR3 coding sequence is TGTGCCAGCACCGGTACGTTGGGACAGCTAAATGAAAAACTGTTTTTT. As protein: CASTGTLGQLNEKLFF.

The chain uses TRBV19 and TRBJ1-1; 11 bases line up with TRBD1. The ends lost 5 bases at V and 6 bases at J; junction bases unmatched: 8. The CDR3 spans 15 residues. Germline loops: CDR1 LNHDA, CDR2 SQIVND (reference sequence). This chain's CDR3 is CASSQDRGRMAEAFF. The CDR3, as DNA: TGTGCCAGTAGTCAGGACAGGGGGCGAATGGCTGAAGCTTTCTTT.

V and J are TRBV15 and TRBJ2-5; D is unresolved. The CDR3 is 12 residues long. V lost 5 bases and J 4 bases, leaving 8 bases between the germline ends. CDR1 and CDR2 (germline): LNHNV, YYDKDF (reference sequence). The CDR3 nucleotides read TGTGCCACCAGCTCCCGGAGAGAGACCCAGTACTTC. Protein sequence: CATSSRRETQYF. Variable domain in full (rest from reference TRBV15 and TRBJ2-5): DAMVIQNPRYQVTQFGKPVTLSCSQTLNHNVMYWYQQKSSQAPKLLFHYYDKDFNNEADTPDNFQSRRPNTSFCFLDIRSPGLGDTAMYLCATSSRRETQYFGPGTRLLVL.

The chain joins TRBV5-1 to TRBJ2-5, with no clear D. CDR1 is SGHRS and CDR2 is YFSETQ in the germline V gene. This CDR3 contains 14 residues. V shed 6 bases and J shed 1 base, with 13 bases lying between them. The CDR3 protein is CASTLQAIQETQYF. CDR3 DNA: TGCGCCAGCACTCTTCAAGCTATCCAAGAGACCCAGTACTTC.

The chain links TRBV5-1 to TRBJ1-1, with 7 bases matching TRBD1. Germline V gives CDR1 SGHRS, CDR2 YFSETQ. The CDR3 consists of 14 residues. With V trimmed by 5 bases and J by 0 bases, 4 bases remained unmatched. CDR3 residues: CASRGQRLNTEAFF. In nucleotides, the CDR3 is TGCGCCAGCAGGGGACAGAGATTGAACACTGAAGCTTTCTTT.

The V gene is TRBV14, the J gene TRBJ2-1, with D possibly TRBD1 on 6 matching bases. Germline V gene sequence: CDR1 SGHDN, CDR2 FVKESK. V lost 4 bases to trimming and J lost 0 bases, with 13 bases between them. This CDR3 is 16 amino acids long. The CDR3 DNA reads as TGTGCCAGCAGCCCCCGGACAGCTAGCTCCTACAATGAGCAGTTCTTC. As protein: CASSPRTASSYNEQFF.

The rearrangement uses TRBV29-1 and TRBJ1-3; D uncertain. CDR1 and CDR2 from the germline V gene are SQVTM and ANQGSEA. There are 14 residues in the CDR3. The V end was cut by 6 bases, the J end by 0 bases, with 12 bases between. CDR3 sequence reads: CSVGESHSGNTIYF. The CDR3 nucleotides are TGCAGCGTAGGAGAGAGCCACTCTGGAAACACCATATATTTT.

This clone was observed a single time. This sequence joins TRBV28 and TRBJ2-7, with TRBD1 matching 8 bases. The trim removed 5 bases at V and 5 bases at J, leaving 8 bases unmatched. The germline gives CDR1 MDHEN, CDR2 SYDVKM. CDR3 size: 14 residues. The CDR3: CASSLLGTGNEQYF. CDR3 coding DNA: TGTGCCAGCAGTCTACTCGGGACAGGTAACGAGCAGTACTTC. The full variable domain, completed using reference TRBV28 and TRBJ2-7, is DVKVTQSSRYLVKRTGEKVFLECVQDMDHENMFWYRQDPGLGLRLIYFSYDVKMKEKGDIPEGYSVSREKKERFSLILESASTNQTSMYLCASSLLGTGNEQYFGPGTRLTVT.

This chain uses TRBV5-1 with TRBJ1-1; TRBD1 matches at 7 bases. Germline V gives CDR1 SGHRS, CDR2 YFSETQ. The CDR3 covers 16 residues. V lost 4 bases, J lost 4 bases, and 13 bases stayed unmatched. The CDR3 protein is CASSPTGTDVSTEAFF. DNA of the CDR3: TGCGCCAGCAGCCCTACTGGGACAGACGTTAGCACTGAAGCTTTCTTT.

This clone was recorded once. CDR3 protein: CASSSTGGRMDEQFF. CDR3 in DNA: TGTGCCAGCAGTTCTACAGGGGGCAGGATGGATGAGCAGTTCTTC. The chain employs TRBV28 and TRBJ2-1; TRBD1 agrees at 9 bases. The CDR3 loop spans 15 amino acids. Per the germline V gene, CDR1 is MDHEN and CDR2 is SYDVKM. V was clipped by 4 bases and J by 8 bases; unmatched bases: 9. Together with reference TRBV28 and TRBJ2-1, the CDR3 gives the full variable domain: DVKVTQSSRYLVKRTGEKVFLECVQDMDHENMFWYRQDPGLGLRLIYFSYDVKMKEKGDIPEGYSVSREKKERFSLILESASTNQTSMYLCASSSTGGRMDEQFFGPGTRLTVL.

The genes are TRBV5-6 and TRBJ1-2; D gene uncertain. V was cut by 3 bases and J by 0 bases, with 6 bases left in between. The CDR3 length is 13 residues. The V gene's germline CDR1 is SGHDT and CDR2 YYEEEE. The CDR3 nucleotides read TGTGCCAGCAGCTCGACACCTAACTATGGCTACACCTTC. Protein product: CASSSTPNYGYTF.

The chain recombines TRBV28 with TRBJ2-4; perhaps TRBD1 as D (5 bases). Trimming shortened V by 4 bases and J by 0 bases, and 13 bases separated the two germline ends. Germline V lookup: CDR1 MDHEN, CDR2 SYDVKM. This CDR3 comprises 16 residues. CDR3 protein: CASSSAGYLAKNIQYF. CDR3 DNA: TGTGCCAGCAGTTCCGCAGGGTATTTAGCCAAAAACATTCAGTACTTC.

This clone appeared once. This chain uses TRBV5-6 with TRBJ1-4; no reliable D call. Germline V CDR1 and CDR2: SGHDT, YYEEEE. Trimming shortened V by 0 bases and J by 8 bases, and 11 bases separated the two germline ends. This CDR3 has 14 amino acids. CDR3 bases: TGTGCCAGCAGCTTGGGTGCGGTCCGGGAAAAACTGTTTTTT. The encoded protein is CASSLGAVREKLFF.

This chain uses TRBV7-2 with TRBJ2-7; 7 nucleotides align to TRBD1. The CDR3 has 15 amino acids. CDR1 and CDR2 from the germline V gene are SGHTA and FQGNSA. V was clipped by 5 bases and J by 2 bases; unmatched bases: 9. The CDR3 loop is CASSPTRDSTYEQYF. The CDR3 bases are TGTGCCAGCAGCCCCACCAGGGACAGCACCTACGAGCAGTACTTC.

The rearrangement joins TRBV24-1 to TRBJ2-1, with 9 bases that match TRBD1. V was pared by 3 bases and J by 8 bases, with 1 base of the junction left unmatched. The CDR3 is 13 amino acids. The germline V gene has CDR1 KGHDR and CDR2 SFDVKD. The DNA for the CDR3 is TGTGCCACCAGTGATACAGGGGGCGATGAGCAGTTCTTC. Its protein product is CATSDTGGDEQFF.

This clone was counted once. This sequence joins TRBV2 and TRBJ1-6; no reliable D call. Germline CDR1 reads SNHLY; CDR2 reads FYNNEI. The CDR3 totals 15 residues. Trimming stripped 7 bases from V and 5 bases from J, with 15 bases between. The CDR3 DNA sequence: TGTGCCAGCATACGAGGGAGGACCGATAATTCACCCCTCCACTTT. Translation gives CASIRGRTDNSPLHF.

This sequence joins TRBV27 and TRBJ1-1; TRBD1 might be the D (5 bases). V dropped 4 bases and J dropped 5 bases, with 8 bases sitting between them. CDR3 length: 12 residues. CDR1 and CDR2 (germline): MNHEY, SMNVEV (reference sequence). For the CDR3, the DNA is TGTGCCAGCAGTTGGGGGGGGACTGAAGCTTTCTTT. It specifies CASSWGGTEAFF.

This clone appeared a single time. This sequence joins TRBV27 and TRBJ2-1, with 14 bases that match TRBD2. J gave up 7 bases and V 3 bases, and 5 bases lay outside the gene matches. Per the germline V gene, CDR1 is MNHEY and CDR2 is SMNVEV (reference sequence). The CDR3 extends over 16 amino acids. Here the CDR3 reads CASSFGLAGGRNEQFF. The DNA of the CDR3 is TGTGCCAGCAGTTTCGGACTAGCGGGAGGAAGAAATGAGCAGTTCTTC.

This rearrangement joins TRBV2 to TRBJ1-1, with a tentative D call TRBD1 (5 bases). Trimming shortened V by 3 bases and J by 5 bases, and 16 bases separated the two germline ends. The CDR3 totals 15 residues. Germline CDR1 and CDR2: SNHLY and FYNNEI. CDR3 sequence reads: CASSDAGGVGTEAFF. For the CDR3, the DNA is TGTGCCAGCAGTGACGCAGGAGGGGTCGGAACTGAAGCTTTCTTT.

This chain uses TRBV7-2 with TRBJ1-5; the D gene is possibly TRBD1 (5 bases). Trimming took off 1 base at V and 5 bases at J, with 6 bases between the two ends. CDR3 length: 13 amino acids. Germline CDR1 reads SGHTA; CDR2 reads FQGNSA. For the CDR3, the DNA is TGTGCCAGCAGCTTAGGGGGGGATCAGCCCCAGCATTTT. Protein sequence: CASSLGGDQPQHF.

CDR3 coding DNA: TGTGCCAGCAGCTTGACTAGCGGGCTAGGCTACGAGCAGTACTTC. Encoded protein: CASSLTSGLGYEQYF. The genes are TRBV7-2 and TRBJ2-7; 10 bases are a match to TRBD2. Germline-derived CDR1 and CDR2 are SGHTA and FQGNSA. The CDR3 consists of 15 residues. After removal of 3 bases from V and 3 bases from J, the junction contained 5 bases not matched to a gene.

This chain connects TRBV4-2 to TRBJ2-1, with TRBD2 identical over 8 bases. In germline, CDR1 is LGHNA, CDR2 YNFKEQ. Trimming cost V 0 bases and J 7 bases; bases outside gene matches: 5. The CDR3 extends over 15 amino acids. The CDR3 DNA reads TGTGCCAGCAGCCAAGATAGACTAGCGATAAATGAGCAGTTCTTC. Translating it yields CASSQDRLAINEQFF.

The chain combines TRBV27 with TRBJ2-7, with 13 positions matching TRBD2. Germline loops: CDR1 MNHEY, CDR2 SMNVEV (reference sequence). V was pared by 3 bases and J by 2 bases, with 10 bases of the junction left unmatched. The CDR3 runs to 18 residues. The chain's CDR3 is CASSLLAPGTSGTYEQYF. CDR3 coding DNA: TGTGCCAGCAGTTTGCTAGCCCCCGGGACTAGCGGGACCTACGAGCAGTACTTC.

The chain joins TRBV5-5 to TRBJ2-5, with a tentative D call TRBD1 (6 bases). The V gene lost 4 bases and the J gene lost 2 bases, with 12 bases spanning the gap. The length of the CDR3 is 14 residues. Germline CDR1 SGHKS, CDR2 YYEKEE (reference sequence). In DNA, the CDR3 is TGTGCCAGCAGCCCCGGGACAAGTCAAGAGACCCAGTACTTC. Protein sequence: CASSPGTSQETQYF.

The gene calls are TRBV12-5 and TRBJ2-7; 10 positions agree with TRBD1. The CDR3 contains 15 residues. CDR1 is LGHNT and CDR2 is FRNRAP in the germline V gene. J lost 6 bases, V lost 2 bases, and 7 bases had no gene match. The CDR3 sequence: CASGLPGTGEGEQYF. In DNA form, the CDR3 reads TGTGCTAGTGGTTTGCCAGGGACAGGGGAGGGCGAGCAGTACTTC.